The text below deals with one TCR beta chain. As yet, its antigen is unknown. The sample originates from a study of identical twins. Study-level points and caveats: For monozygotic twins, models underestimated out-of-frame TCR alpha sharing.

TCRdb reanalysed the 5' RACE reads using MiXCR and keeps one entry per CDR3 protein. The table includes 420,000 or so distinct CDR3 sequences, approximately 17% detected once. The V gene's germline CDR1 is SGHVS and CDR2 FNYEAQ. This CDR3 is built from 14 residues. The germline V and J ends were trimmed by 1 base and 9 bases, with 16 bases remaining between them. Healthy Caucasians were all of the donors. The V gene is TRBV7-6, the J gene TRBJ2-7, with D possibly being TRBD1 (6 bases). Material for sequencing was naive T cells sorted from blood. The clonotype originates from a man aged 45-60 years in good health. The CDR3 loop reads CASSLDQGSQVQYF. CDR3 coding DNA: TGTGCCAGCAGCTTAGATCAGGGGTCTCAAGTGCAGTACTTC.